This TCR beta chain was obtained from a study of blood T cell repertoires in COVID-19 (dated by TCRdb to about 2020). A note on the overall study: Collaborator samples came from the United States, Italy and Spain and covered acute and convalescent phases of COVID-19. Nearly every sample came with metadata listing a de-identified subject ID, COVID-19 status, age in years and sex. Where HLA class I and class II types were available, the types were taken from metadata supplied by the sample provider, not from assay-based typing. Samples came from the ongoing ImmuneRACE study (first 160 participants) plus 1,254 subjects from 6 global collaborators. The repertoires were made available in a free public database intended to serve as a resource for research on the immune response to SARS-CoV-2. The material from the prospective study consisted of cDNA or gDNA derived from T cells, B-cell-depleted T cells, or PBMCs. Deeply sampled blood TCRbeta repertoires from subjects exposed to, actively infected with, or recovered from COVID-19 were included in the dataset. The study at large found these results: The quantity of clinical and demographic metadata differed by source and by participant and was supplied without curation.

TCRbeta CDR3 regions were amplified from genomic DNA by means of the immunoSEQ Assay, a bias-controlled multiplex PCR. Per the authors' processing: Nucleated cell counts per sample were estimated from amplification of reference gene primers within the assay. Sequence reads were collapsed and filtered to measure the absolute abundance of every unique TCRbeta CDR3 rearrangement. Productive Simpson clonality was computed per sample as the square root of Simpson's diversity index over productive rearrangements. In TCRdb, the immuneACCESS table is reduced to in-frame sequences with V and J assigned. These tables do not hold every clone; where another copy was compared, an unresolved V gene accounts for under half, and the others remain unexplained. For V, J and clone size, that table is used; D and trimming come from the DNA. The sample table holds about 78,000 clones, of which around 80% were seen once. The top ten constitute just under 6% of the sample.

With regard to this clone: It lacks a known antigen. No clone much larger than this one lies a single base away; base qualities are absent.

The CDR3 spans 14 residues, from the cysteine through the phenylalanine. The read is trimmed to its CDR3 DNA, 42 bases read in frame from base 1. Reading the germline V gene (reference sequence) gives CDR1 DFQATT and CDR2 SNEGSKA. Trimming removed 3 bases from V and 3 bases from J, leaving 9 bases between the germline ends. Each collaborating institution followed its own protocols to collect whole blood in K2EDTA tubes. Collaborator samples were shipped for TCRbeta analysis as frozen whole blood, isolated PBMCs, or DNA extracted from either sample type. Recombination linked TRBV20-1 to TRBJ2-6; the D match is possibly TRBD1 or TRBD2, with 6 bases aligned in each. The sequence came from a man aged 60 to 69 with active or convalescent COVID-19. The sequenced sample was peripheral blood. The CDR3 protein is CSASEGGGANVLTF. Here is the DNA: TGCAGTGCTAGTGAGGGGGGTGGGGCCAACGTCCTGACTTTC.